This T cell receptor beta chain stems from a study of memory CD4+ T cells and cytomegalovirus serostatus. Single viable CD3+CD4+CD8-CD45RO+ cells were sorted as the memory CD4+ T cells. Positive selection with CD4 microbeads enriched total CD4+ T cells. The germline V gene has CDR1 SGHTA and CDR2 FQGNSA. This CDR3 is built from 15 residues. Trimming took 5 bases from V and 6 from J, leaving 16 bases between them. In the case of this clone: What it binds is unknown.

Study outcomes and limitations: Each of approximately 73 CMV-associated TCRbeta sequences occurred in one to five individuals.

In the authors' workflow: Out-of-frame sequences were removed, leaving roughly 2.1 million distinct TCRbeta sequences. The data were produced by immunoSEQ multiplex PCR, yet TCRdb's version contains in-frame clones alone and is incomplete. Clonal size and the V and J genes are those of that table, whereas D and trimming came from the DNA. The table includes 50,000 or so clones, approximately 83% detected once. V usage is TRBV7-2 and J usage is TRBJ2-2; a weak D match, TRBD1 (5 bases). This TCR was recovered from an adult in good health and CMV-seronegative. Sequencing was performed on memory CD4+ T cells from blood. The CDR3 region has the DNA TGTGCCAGCAGCCCGGTTCTCAGGGCAGCCGGGGAGCTGTTTTTT. This codes for CASSPVLRAAGELFF. The full variable domain, completed using reference TRBV7-2 and TRBJ2-2, is GAGVSQSPSNKVTEKGKDVELRCDPISGHTALYWYRQSLGQGLEFLIYFQGNSAPDKSGLPSDRFSAERTGGSVSTLTIQRTQQEDSAVYLCASSPVLRAAGELFFGEGSRLTVL.